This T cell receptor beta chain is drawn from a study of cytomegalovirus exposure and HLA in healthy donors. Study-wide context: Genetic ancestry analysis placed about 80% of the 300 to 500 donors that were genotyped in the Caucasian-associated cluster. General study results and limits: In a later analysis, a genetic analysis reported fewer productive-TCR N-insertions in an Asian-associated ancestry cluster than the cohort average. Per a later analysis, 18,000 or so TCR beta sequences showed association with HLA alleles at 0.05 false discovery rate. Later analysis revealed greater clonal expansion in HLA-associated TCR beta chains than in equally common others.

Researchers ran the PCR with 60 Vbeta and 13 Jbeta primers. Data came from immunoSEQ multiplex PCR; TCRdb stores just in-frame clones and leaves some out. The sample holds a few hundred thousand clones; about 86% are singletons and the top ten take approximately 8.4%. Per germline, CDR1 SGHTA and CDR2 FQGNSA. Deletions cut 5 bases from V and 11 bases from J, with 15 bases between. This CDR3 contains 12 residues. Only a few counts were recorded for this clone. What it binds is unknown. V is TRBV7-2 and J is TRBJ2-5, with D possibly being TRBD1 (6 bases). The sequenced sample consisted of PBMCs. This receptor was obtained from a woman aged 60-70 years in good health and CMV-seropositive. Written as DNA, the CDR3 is TGTGCCAGCAGCCCGAGGGGGAAGGAGCAGTACTTC. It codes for CASSPRGKEQYF.